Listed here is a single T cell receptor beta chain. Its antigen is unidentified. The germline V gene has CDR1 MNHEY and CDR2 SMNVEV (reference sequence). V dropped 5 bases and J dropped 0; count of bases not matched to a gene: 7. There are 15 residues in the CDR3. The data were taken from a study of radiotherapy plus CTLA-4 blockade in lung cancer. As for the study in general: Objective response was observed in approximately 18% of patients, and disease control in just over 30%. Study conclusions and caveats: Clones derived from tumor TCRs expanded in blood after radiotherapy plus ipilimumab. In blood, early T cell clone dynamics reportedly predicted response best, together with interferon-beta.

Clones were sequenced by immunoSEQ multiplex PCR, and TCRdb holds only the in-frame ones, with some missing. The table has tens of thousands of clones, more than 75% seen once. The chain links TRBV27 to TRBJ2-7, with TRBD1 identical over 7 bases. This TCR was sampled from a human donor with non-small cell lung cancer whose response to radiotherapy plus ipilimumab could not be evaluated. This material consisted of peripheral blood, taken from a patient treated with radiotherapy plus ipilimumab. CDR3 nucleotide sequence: TGTGCCAGCAGTCTGCAGACAGGGAGCTCCTACGAGCAGTACTTC. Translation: CASSLQTGSSYEQYF.